This T cell receptor beta chain comes out of a study of blood T cell repertoires in COVID-19. This clone was found once. Sequencing used immunoSEQ multiplex PCR; TCRdb keeps in-frame clones, though not all of them. The sample gives 54,000 or so clones, about 87% of which show up once; 3% to 3.5% is in the top ten. Deletions cut 4 bases from V and 1 base from J, with 17 bases between. The CDR3 length is 17 residues. The V gene's germline CDR1 is SGHDT and CDR2 YYEEEE. The source is a human donor in a cohort sampled during active COVID-19. The sequenced material came from peripheral blood. The V call is TRBV5-6, the J call TRBJ2-2; possible D gene TRBD2, 6 bases. This CDR3 is CASSPGLPILNTGELFF. The CDR3 DNA reads as TGTGCCAGCAGCCCGGGACTGCCAATACTGAACACCGGGGAGCTGTTTTTT.